Given below is one TCR beta chain in context. Its antigen remains unknown. This specimen belongs to a study of siplizumab effects on memory and regulatory T cells. The length of the CDR3 is 14 residues. Germline CDR1 reads LNHDA; CDR2 reads SQIVND (reference sequence). With V trimmed by 1 base and J by 4 bases, 2 bases remained unmatched. Whole-study findings and limits: Mappable CD4+ clones that were alloreactive averaged roughly 66% Treg-derived with siplizumab versus approximately 29% in controls. Assignment of a naive or memory phenotype failed for roughly 80-96% of the proliferating CD4+ or CD8+ clones.

Per individual sample, around 9.1 x 10^4 TCR templates were assayed. Data came from immunoSEQ multiplex PCR; TCRdb stores just in-frame clones and leaves some out. The sample consists of tens of thousands of clones, roughly 93% of them appearing once. The sequencing input was CD8+ T cells sorted from blood. The sequence derives from a human donor in good health. The chain employs TRBV19 and TRBJ1-1, with 8 bases matching TRBD1. The CDR3 is CASSIGTGLTEAFF. The CDR3 DNA reads as TGTGCCAGTAGTATAGGGACAGGGCTCACTGAAGCTTTCTTT.